This T cell receptor beta chain was sequenced for a study of siplizumab effects on memory and regulatory T cells. The study, taken as a whole, reports: Suppressive function of proliferating Tregs from siplizumab cultures was not confirmed.

The germline V gene encodes CDR1 SGHTA and CDR2 FQGNSA. Trimming pared 2 bases from V and 1 base from J, leaving 7 bases between. The CDR3 is made up of 14 amino acids. Sequenced by immunoSEQ multiplex PCR; TCRdb stores in-frame clones only, minus some. The sample includes about 87,000 clones, approximately 93% of them seen just once. For this clone: Its antigen is undetermined.

Sequencing used non-Treg CD4+ T cells sorted from blood. This chain joins TRBV7-2 and TRBJ2-3; no definite D call. This clonotype was sampled from a human donor in good health. The CDR3, as DNA: TGTGCCAGCAGCTTATTCGTAGGCACAGATACGCAGTATTTT. It specifies CASSLFVGTDTQYF.